The next 27 T cell receptor beta chains were all read from a single sample in a study of cytotoxic CD8 clonotypes in ibrutinib-treated CLL. Assay used: immunoSEQ multiplex PCR; TCRdb lists only in-frame clones, some missing. The sample comprises tens of thousands of clones, approximately 90% of which are singletons, and around 3.1% rests with the top ten. Sequencing used PBMCs, obtained after 12 months of ibrutinib treatment. The receptors stem from a human donor with chronic lymphocytic leukemia.

The chain employs TRBV6-5 and TRBJ2-7, with 11 bases lining up with TRBD1. This CDR3 is built from 15 residues. Losses at the gene ends were 5 bases for V and 6 bases for J; bases not matched to a gene: 9. The germline V gene has CDR1 MNHEY and CDR2 SVGAGI. The CDR3 nucleotides read TGTGCCAGCAGTCCCACGGGACAGGGGGTCGGCGAGCAGTACTTC. This translates into CASSPTGQGVGEQYF.

This clone appeared a single time. V is TRBV6-1 and J is TRBJ1-2, with TRBD1 as a possible D gene (5 bases). Trimming took 2 bases from V and 2 from J, leaving 15 bases between them. The CDR3 has 16 residues. Germline V lookup: CDR1 MNHNS, CDR2 SASEGT. CDR3 amino acids: CASSEHPGSSNYGYTF. In DNA form, the CDR3 reads TGTGCCAGCAGTGAACACCCAGGGTCAAGCAACTATGGCTACACCTTC.

The chain joins TRBV7-3 to TRBJ2-5, with unresolved D. The germline V gene has CDR1 SGHTA and CDR2 FQGTGA. The length of the CDR3 is 14 residues. V shed 2 bases and J shed 5 bases, with 12 bases lying between them. CDR3 sequence reads: CASSLFGAAETQYF. CDR3 coding DNA: TGTGCCAGCAGCTTATTCGGAGCAGCCGAGACCCAGTACTTC. Complete variable domain (other parts from reference TRBV7-3 and TRBJ2-5): GAGVSQTPSNKVTEKGKYVELRCDPISGHTALYWYRQSLGQGPEFLIYFQGTGAADDSGLPNDRFFAVRPEGSVSTLKIQRTERGDSAVYLCASSLFGAAETQYFGPGTRLLVL.

The V call is TRBV4-1, the J call TRBJ2-5, with D maybe TRBD2 (5 bases). Per the germline V gene, CDR1 is MGHRA and CDR2 is YSYEKL. V dropped 2 bases and J dropped 3 bases, with 7 bases sitting between them. The CDR3 spans 13 residues. For the CDR3, the DNA is TGCGCCAGCAGCCAATGGGGAGAAGAGACCCAGTACTTC. Translated: CASSQWGEETQYF.

This chain connects TRBV27 to TRBJ2-7, with no clear D. The V gene's germline CDR1 is MNHEY and CDR2 SMNVEV (reference sequence). Trimming shortened V by 2 bases and J by 3 bases, and 14 bases separated the two germline ends. This CDR3 is 15 amino acids long. DNA for the CDR3: TGTGCCAGCAGTTTAATCTATACGGAGAACTACGAGCAGTACTTC. This gives the protein CASSLIYTENYEQYF.

V gene TRBV11-2 combines with J gene TRBJ1-1; D is undetermined. V was trimmed by 5 bases and J by 1 base, leaving 11 bases between them. Germline loops: CDR1 SGHAT, CDR2 FQNNGV. The CDR3 is 14 amino acids. The CDR3 loop is CASSHYSQNTEAFF. The CDR3 nucleotides read TGTGCCAGCAGCCACTACTCTCAGAACACTGAAGCTTTCTTT.

The chain combines TRBV5-6 with TRBJ2-6; D is uncertain. Trimming stripped 4 bases from V and 0 bases from J, with 8 bases between. Germline V gene sequence: CDR1 SGHDT, CDR2 YYEEEE. The CDR3 covers 15 residues. The CDR3, as DNA: TGTGCCAGCAGCCGTCGGTTCTCTGGGGCCAACGTCCTGACTTTC. It yields the protein CASSRRFSGANVLTF. Filled out from reference TRBV5-6 and TRBJ2-6, the complete variable domain reads DAGVTQSPTHLIKTRGQQVTLRCSPKSGHDTVSWYQQALGQGPQFIFQYYEEEERQRGNFPDRFSGHQFPNYSSELNVNALLLGDSALYLCASSRRFSGANVLTFGAGSRLTVL.

V usage is TRBV2 and J usage is TRBJ2-3, with D perhaps TRBD1 (5 bases). The CDR3 spans 14 residues. V shed 7 bases and J shed 0 bases, with 11 bases lying between them. Per the germline V gene, CDR1 is SNHLY and CDR2 is FYNNEI. CDR3 coding DNA: TGTGCCAGCATCGGTACAGGAAGCACAGATACGCAGTATTTT. It translates to CASIGTGSTDTQYF.

This sequence joins TRBV25-1 and TRBJ1-1; D gene uncertain. Germline values: CDR1 MGHDK, CDR2 SYGVNS. V lost 0 bases to trimming and J lost 8 bases, with 13 bases between them. The CDR3 has 14 amino acids. DNA of the CDR3: TGTGCCAGCAGTGAATATGGGGTAAATTTAGAAGCTTTCTTT. Its protein product is CASSEYGVNLEAFF.

This chain links TRBV6-5 with TRBJ1-1; possible D gene TRBD1, 5 bases. Per germline, CDR1 MNHEY and CDR2 SVGAGI. The CDR3 is 10 residues long. Trimming took off 10 bases at V and 5 bases at J, with 8 bases between the two ends. The CDR3 DNA follows: TGTGCCACAGACAGAACTGAAGCTTTCTTT. The encoded protein is CATDRTEAFF.

This clone was picked up one time. Here the CDR3 DNA reads TGTGCCAGCAGCTTAGAATTCCAGCGTACCTACAATGAGCAGTTCTTC. Protein: CASSLEFQRTYNEQFF. The V call is TRBV7-8, the J call TRBJ2-1; D gene ambiguous. The V gene's germline CDR1 is SGHVS and CDR2 FQNEAQ. The CDR3 extends over 16 amino acids. The germline V and J ends were trimmed by 1 base and 2 bases, with 12 bases remaining between them.

The V and J genes are TRBV9 and TRBJ2-2, with 16 nucleotides matching TRBD2. The CDR3 length is 16 residues. The germline V gene has CDR1 SGDLS and CDR2 YYNGEE. Trimming cost V 3 bases and J 6 bases; bases outside gene matches: 2. DNA for the CDR3: TGTGCCAGCAGCGGAGGGACTAGCGGGAGGGCCGGGGAGCTGTTTTTT. Protein: CASSGGTSGRAGELFF.

The rearrangement joins TRBV9 to TRBJ2-7; D is possibly TRBD2 (5 bases). Germline V gives CDR1 SGDLS, CDR2 YYNGEE. The CDR3 runs 14 residues. Trimming cost V 0 bases and J 2 bases, with 9 bases left between them. The CDR3 protein is CASSVVDGTYEQYF. The CDR3 region has the DNA TGTGCCAGCAGCGTAGTGGACGGGACCTACGAGCAGTACTTC.

This clone has a single count. The genes are TRBV7-2 and TRBJ1-4, with 7 positions matching TRBD1. The J segment lost 4 bases and the V segment lost 4 bases, leaving 3 bases of the junction unmatched. The germline CDR1 and CDR2 sequences are SGHTA and FQGNSA. The CDR3 is 14 residues long. The CDR3 protein is CASSSDRYNEKLFF. CDR3 coding DNA: TGTGCCAGCAGCTCGGACAGGTATAATGAAAAACTGTTTTTT. The full variable domain, in which reference TRBV7-2 and TRBJ1-4 provide the parts outside the CDR3, is GAGVSQSPSNKVTEKGKDVELRCDPISGHTALYWYRQSLGQGLEFLIYFQGNSAPDKSGLPSDRFSAERTGGSVSTLTIQRTQQEDSAVYLCASSSDRYNEKLFFGSGTQLSVL.

The CDR3 loop reads CASSHQAGANEKLFF. CDR3 sequence (DNA): TGCGCCAGCAGCCACCAGGCAGGGGCTAATGAAAAACTGTTTTTT. V and J are TRBV4-1 and TRBJ1-4; a weak D match, TRBD1 (6 bases). The CDR3 has 15 amino acids. Germline CDR1 MGHRA, CDR2 YSYEKL. V was pared by 3 bases and J by 3 bases, with 11 bases between.

The chain joins TRBV9 to TRBJ2-1; D assignment may be TRBD1 or TRBD2 (5 bases each). V was clipped by 10 bases and J by 8 bases, with 22 bases between them. The germline V gene has CDR1 SGDLS and CDR2 YYNGEE. The CDR3 consists of 14 residues. CDR3 region: CAGGPGPDDDEQFF. The CDR3 DNA is TGTGCCGGGGGACCGGGCCCGGACGACGATGAGCAGTTCTTC.

The chain employs TRBV28 and TRBJ2-7; D is ambiguous. The germline V gene encodes CDR1 MDHEN and CDR2 SYDVKM. CDR3 size: 15 residues. Trimming took 2 bases from V and 0 from J, leaving 11 bases between them. CDR3 sequence reads: CASSLVGPASYEQYF. The CDR3 nucleotides read TGTGCCAGCAGTTTAGTAGGCCCGGCCTCCTACGAGCAGTACTTC.

This clone was detected once. The J gene is TRBJ1-2, the V gene TRBV7-2; D ambiguous. Germline CDR1 and CDR2: SGHTA and FQGNSA. CDR3 length: 15 residues. Trimming shortened V by 0 bases and J by 0 bases, and 8 bases separated the two germline ends. Here the CDR3 DNA reads TGTGCCAGCAGCTTAGCAACTACCACTAACTATGGCTACACCTTC. Protein product: CASSLATTTNYGYTF.

The J gene is TRBJ2-1, the V gene TRBV10-3; perhaps D is TRBD1 or TRBD2 (5 bases each). CDR3 length: 11 residues. V gave up 1 base and J gave up 10 bases, with 5 bases separating them. CDR1 is ENHRY and CDR2 is SYGVKD in the germline V gene. The DNA of the CDR3 is TGTGCCATCAGTGAGTGGGGGGAGCAGTTCTTC. Protein sequence: CAISEWGEQFF.

This rearrangement joins TRBV4-1 to TRBJ1-1, with D perhaps matching TRBD1 (6 bases). Trimming cost V 6 bases and J 4 bases, with 15 bases left between them. Germline V CDR1 and CDR2: MGHRA, YSYEKL. This CDR3 is built from 14 residues. CDR3 nucleotides: TGCGCCAGCAGAAACAGGGCAGTAGGCACTGAAGCTTTCTTT. Translating gives CASRNRAVGTEAFF.

The V call is TRBV4-1, the J call TRBJ2-1, with 11 bases aligning to TRBD2. CDR1 is MGHRA, CDR2 YSYEKL, per germline. The CDR3 is made up of 16 amino acids. J gave up 4 bases and V 1 base, and 3 bases lay outside the gene matches. CDR3 sequence: CASSQGLAGRYNEQFF. DNA of the CDR3: TGCGCCAGCAGCCAAGGACTAGCGGGAAGGTACAATGAGCAGTTCTTC.

This clone has only one observation. The V and J genes are TRBV7-2 and TRBJ2-7; 9 nucleotides line up with TRBD2. From germline, CDR1 is SGHTA and CDR2 FQGNSA. V dropped 5 bases and J dropped 2; count of bases not matched to a gene: 7. The CDR3 is 15 amino acids. CDR3 protein: CASSPQAGGPYEQYF. For the CDR3, the DNA is TGTGCCAGCAGCCCCCAGGCGGGAGGGCCCTACGAGCAGTACTTC.

The chain couples TRBV7-9 to TRBJ1-2, with TRBD1 matching over 10 bases. Germline CDR1 and CDR2: SEHNR and FQNEAQ (reference sequence). The ends lost 5 bases at V and 4 bases at J; junction bases unmatched: 10. This CDR3 has 16 residues. The CDR3 DNA follows: TGTGCCAGCAGCGTAAGGGACAGGGGAAAGATCTATGGCTACACCTTC. It specifies CASSVRDRGKIYGYTF.

The chain uses TRBV7-2 and TRBJ1-2, with TRBD1 as a possible D gene (6 bases). Trimming pared 5 bases from V and 8 bases from J, leaving 21 bases between. The length of the CDR3 is 15 residues. CDR1 and CDR2 (germline): SGHTA, FQGNSA. CDR3 sequence (DNA): TGTGCCAGCAGCCCCACGGGGGGGCGCAGAGAAGGCTACACCTTC. Residues: CASSPTGGRREGYTF.

The J gene is TRBJ2-1, the V gene TRBV14, with TRBD2 matching over 10 bases. CDR3 length: 16 amino acids. Germline loops: CDR1 SGHDN, CDR2 FVKESK. J was trimmed by 7 bases and V by 0 bases; bases with no gene match: 6. This CDR3 reads CASSQDQREGRNEQFF. The CDR3 nucleotides are TGTGCCAGCAGCCAAGATCAGCGGGAGGGCCGTAATGAGCAGTTCTTC.

The J gene is TRBJ2-2, the V gene TRBV7-8; D may be TRBD1 (6 bases). Germline assignment: CDR1 SGHVS and CDR2 FQNEAQ. Trimming left V 7 bases short and J 1 base short, with 13 bases between. The CDR3 has 15 amino acids. The CDR3 DNA reads as TGTGCCAGCAAGACCACGGGACAGAACACCGGGGAGCTGTTTTTT. Translated: CASKTTGQNTGELFF.

The chain recombines TRBV9 with TRBJ1-2; no clear D gene. The CDR3 spans 14 residues. CDR1 is SGDLS, CDR2 YYNGEE, per germline. The ends were cut back, 1 base at V and 5 bases at J, with 12 bases in the middle. CDR3 amino acids: CASSVMSTDYGYTF. The CDR3 DNA follows: TGTGCCAGCAGCGTAATGTCGACCGATTATGGCTACACCTTC.